What follows are 27 T cell receptor beta chains derived from one specimen sequenced in a study of cytomegalovirus exposure and HLA in healthy donors. PCR amplification relied on 60 Vbeta primers (plus 13 Jbeta primers). Only in-frame clones appear in the TCRdb table, and some are missing; sequencing was by immunoSEQ multiplex PCR. Of 130,000 to 150,000 clones in the sample, 77% are singletons; the top ten hold approximately 4.9%. The sequenced material came from PBMCs. Receptors were obtained from a woman aged 45 to 65 in good health and CMV-seronegative.

The chain employs TRBV6-1 and TRBJ1-2; a possible D gene is TRBD1 (5 bases). V was clipped by 4 bases and J by 6 bases, with 18 bases between them. CDR3 length equals 15 residues. The germline gives CDR1 MNHNS, CDR2 SASEGT. The CDR3 nucleotides read TGTGCCAGCAGTGTGAAGTACACAGACAGTCATGGCTACACCTTC. Its translation: CASSVKYTDSHGYTF.

A single count supports this clone. The V and J genes are TRBV5-1 and TRBJ2-1, with 8 nucleotides matching TRBD2. The ends lost 4 bases at V and 3 bases at J; junction bases unmatched: 6. Germline V gives CDR1 SGHRS, CDR2 YFSETQ. The CDR3 consists of 15 residues. The CDR3 DNA sequence: TGCGCCAGCAGCCCTAGCGGGCTGGGCTACAATGAGCAGTTCTTC. It specifies CASSPSGLGYNEQFF.

In this sample, this clone turned up once. The J gene is TRBJ1-3, the V gene TRBV6-5; D not resolved. Trimming took 4 bases from V and 0 from J, leaving 7 bases between them. The CDR3 is made up of 14 amino acids. The germline V gene encodes CDR1 MNHEY and CDR2 SVGAGI. In DNA, the CDR3 is TGTGCCAGCAGTTCGCAGGTCTCTGGAAACACCATATATTTT. This gives the protein CASSSQVSGNTIYF.

This sequence joins TRBV30 and TRBJ2-7, with 8 bases lining up with TRBD2. CDR3 length equals 16 residues. The V segment lost 2 bases and the J segment 7 bases; nucleotides outside the gene matches: 16. CDR1 and CDR2 from the germline V gene are GTSNPN and SVGIG (reference sequence). CDR3 coding DNA: TGTGCCTGGAGTATGGGGGGCGGGGGGCCACCACGGGAGCAGTACTTC. Translating it yields CAWSMGGGGPPREQYF.

This chain connects TRBV7-9 to TRBJ2-2; maybe TRBD2 (7 bases). Trimming shortened V by 5 bases and J by 2 bases, and 12 bases separated the two germline ends. Germline V lookup: CDR1 SEHNR, CDR2 FQNEAQ (reference sequence). The CDR3 length is 15 residues. CDR3 DNA sequence: TGTGCCAGCAGCCCCCGGGGGGCCAACACCGGGGAGCTGTTTTTT. Translating it yields CASSPRGANTGELFF.

This clone was seen only once. The V gene is TRBV18, the J gene TRBJ1-5, with TRBD1 matching over 7 bases. Germline V CDR1 and CDR2: KGHSH, LQKENI. The CDR3 consists of 17 residues. Trimming at V came to 3 bases and at J to 4 bases, leaving 12 bases not matched to a gene. CDR3: CASSPLNRQGKNQPQHF. The DNA for the CDR3 is TGTGCCAGCTCACCTCTAAATAGACAGGGAAAAAATCAGCCCCAGCATTTT.

J is TRBJ2-3 and V is TRBV29-1, with a tentative D call TRBD2 (7 bases). The CDR3 length is 15 residues. Germline CDR1 is SQVTM and CDR2 is ANQGSEA. The ends were cut back, 6 bases at V and 2 bases at J, with 18 bases in the middle. The CDR3 DNA is TGCAGCGTGGAAAGAAAGGGGGGGCACACAGATACGCAGTATTTT. Its translation: CSVERKGGHTDTQYF.

The chain is built from TRBV2 and TRBJ2-2, with TRBD2 as a possible D gene (5 bases). The CDR3 covers 13 residues. Germline CDR1 is SNHLY and CDR2 is FYNNEI. V was trimmed by 7 bases and J by 5 bases, leaving 11 bases between them. CDR3 protein: CASTGMGTGELFF. CDR3 bases: TGTGCCAGCACGGGGATGGGGACCGGGGAGCTGTTTTTT.

The chain joins TRBV7-2 to TRBJ2-2; tentatively, D is TRBD1 (6 bases). V lost 4 bases and J 1 base, leaving 16 bases between the germline ends. The V gene's germline CDR1 is SGHTA and CDR2 FQGNSA. This CDR3 contains 17 residues. CDR3 protein: CASSSRGQRMNTGELFF. CDR3 DNA: TGTGCCAGCAGCTCCCGTGGACAGCGAATGAACACCGGGGAGCTGTTTTTT.

Written as DNA, the CDR3 is TGTGCCAGCAGCACGGGAAAGGACAAAAACATTCAGTACTTC. Its translation: CASSTGKDKNIQYF. The chain couples TRBV9 to TRBJ2-4, with D possibly being TRBD2 (5 bases). Germline V lookup: CDR1 SGDLS, CDR2 YYNGEE. The CDR3 is 14 residues long. V was pared by 4 bases and J by 3 bases, with 11 bases between.

V gene TRBV18 combines with J gene TRBJ2-5, with a possible D match to TRBD1 (5 bases). V was clipped by 6 bases and J by 4 bases, with 18 bases between them. Germline lookup yields CDR1 KGHSH and CDR2 LQKENI. CDR3 length equals 15 residues. The CDR3 is CASSIRRGRVETQYF. Here the CDR3 DNA reads TGTGCCAGCTCCATACGACGCGGCAGGGTAGAGACCCAGTACTTC.

This chain joins TRBV6-5 and TRBJ2-7; possibly TRBD2 for D (6 bases). Germline values: CDR1 MNHEY, CDR2 SVGAGI. Trimming removed 10 bases from V and 1 base from J, with 11 bases in between. This CDR3 region has 12 residues. For the CDR3, the DNA is TGTGCCACCCAACGGGGGTCCTACGAGCAGTACTTC. Translated, it gives CATQRGSYEQYF.

This rearrangement joins TRBV5-4 to TRBJ2-3; 9 positions agree with TRBD2. This CDR3 comprises 14 residues. Looked up from germline, CDR1 is SGHNT and CDR2 is YYREEE (reference sequence). J lost 9 bases, V lost 0 bases, and 5 bases had no gene match. The CDR3 DNA reads TGTGCCAGCAGCTTGGTAGCGGGGGTCAGAACGCAGTATTTT. As protein: CASSLVAGVRTQYF.

The chain combines TRBV6-5 with TRBJ1-1, with D tentatively TRBD1 (5 bases). Germline CDR1 and CDR2: MNHEY and SVGAGI. The CDR3 runs 12 residues. The ends were cut back, 4 bases at V and 5 bases at J, with 8 bases in the middle. In DNA, the CDR3 is TGTGCCAGCAGTTCAGGGAGGACTGAAGCTTTCTTT. This gives the protein CASSSGRTEAFF.

The chain recombines TRBV4-1 with TRBJ2-5; 9 bases match TRBD2. The ends lost 1 base at V and 0 bases at J; junction bases unmatched: 3. Germline values: CDR1 MGHRA, CDR2 YSYEKL. This CDR3 spans 16 amino acids. This chain's CDR3 is CASSQGLAAYQETQYF. The DNA for the CDR3 is TGCGCCAGCAGCCAAGGACTAGCGGCTTACCAAGAGACCCAGTACTTC.

V usage is TRBV5-1 and J usage is TRBJ2-2, with D perhaps matching TRBD1 (6 bases). This CDR3 region has 14 residues. The germline V and J ends were trimmed by 2 bases and 6 bases, with 11 bases remaining between them. CDR1 and CDR2 from the germline V gene are SGHRS and YFSETQ. The chain's CDR3 is CASSLQGWSGELFF. CDR3 nucleotides: TGCGCCAGCAGCTTACAGGGCTGGTCCGGGGAGCTGTTTTTT.

The chain recombines TRBV6-4 with TRBJ2-1, with 11 bases that match TRBD1. After removal of 2 bases from V and 8 bases from J, the junction contained 2 bases not matched to a gene. CDR3 size: 14 residues. Per the germline V gene, CDR1 is MRHNA and CDR2 is SNTAGT. CDR3 DNA: TGTGCCAGCAGTGACGGACAGGGGGCGGATGAGCAGTTCTTC. Its protein is CASSDGQGADEQFF.

The genes are TRBV18 and TRBJ2-7, with 8 bases lining up with TRBD1. Trimming removed 3 bases from V and 0 bases from J; junction bases left unmatched: 1. The germline V gene encodes CDR1 KGHSH and CDR2 LQKENI. The CDR3 covers 14 residues. CDR3 sequence: CASSPGTGSYEQYF. The DNA for the CDR3 is TGTGCCAGCTCACCCGGGACAGGCTCCTACGAGCAGTACTTC.

The chain combines TRBV18 with TRBJ2-3; 9 bases are a match to TRBD2. The V gene end was trimmed by 5 bases and the J gene end by 4 bases; junction bases not matched to a gene: 16. Germline CDR1 and CDR2: KGHSH and LQKENI. CDR3 length: 18 amino acids. The CDR3 here is CASSSGLSGASGADTQYF. In DNA form, the CDR3 reads TGTGCCAGCTCATCGGGACTAAGCGGGGCTAGCGGGGCAGATACGCAGTATTTT.

The V gene is TRBV2, the J gene TRBJ2-7; unclear D gene. The CDR3 covers 12 residues. V lost 9 bases, J lost 5 bases, and 14 bases lay in between. Germline CDR1 is SNHLY and CDR2 is FYNNEI. The CDR3 coding sequence is TGTGCCAGTTATGTGGCTCCCCACGAGCAGTACTTC. It codes for CASYVAPHEQYF.

The J gene is TRBJ1-4, the V gene TRBV19; possibly TRBD1 for D (5 bases). CDR3 length: 14 amino acids. The germline CDR1 and CDR2 sequences are LNHDA and SQIVND (reference sequence). Trimming removed 3 bases from V and 10 bases from J, with 15 bases in between. The CDR3 nucleotides are TGTGCCAGTAGTATTGGGACCGTGGGGGGAAAACTGTTTTTT. Protein: CASSIGTVGGKLFF.

The chain is built from TRBV28 and TRBJ2-5; 8 bases line up with TRBD2. This CDR3 has 15 residues. V lost 6 bases to trimming and J lost 5 bases; unmatched junction nucleotides: 11. CDR1 is MDHEN and CDR2 is SYDVKM in the germline V gene. CDR3 protein: CASRLTSADQETQYF. CDR3 nucleotides: TGTGCCAGCAGACTGACTAGCGCGGATCAGGAGACCCAGTACTTC.

Notes on this clone: Mismatch with germline at one junction end may stem from a read error. J is TRBJ2-5 and V is TRBV7-7, with 10 bases fitting TRBD2. The CDR3 consists of 15 residues. Per the germline V gene, CDR1 is SSHAT and CDR2 is FNYEAQ (reference sequence). The CDR3 sequence: CASSLEAGGQETQYF. In DNA form, the CDR3 reads TGTGCTAGCAGCTTAGAAGCGGGGGGGCAAGAGACCCAGTACTTC.

This clone was seen at least ten times. The chain links TRBV4-3 to TRBJ1-6; D not resolved. The V end lost 3 bases, the J end lost 6 bases, and 21 bases lay between the germline ends. The germline V gene encodes CDR1 LGHNA and CDR2 YSLEER. CDR3 length equals 18 residues. The CDR3 DNA follows: TGCGCCAGCAGCCAGAGGATTGACGGAGGTCCTACTAATTCACCCCTCCACTTT. Translated: CASSQRIDGGPTNSPLHF.

The chain links TRBV5-1 to TRBJ2-5; D is possibly TRBD2 (6 bases). The germline V gene encodes CDR1 SGHRS and CDR2 YFSETQ. Trimming took 4 bases from V and 3 from J, leaving 10 bases between them. The CDR3 is made up of 13 amino acids. The CDR3: CASSPGAEETQYF. CDR3 nucleotides: TGCGCCAGCAGCCCGGGAGCAGAAGAGACCCAGTACTTC.

The V gene is TRBV2, the J gene TRBJ2-5, with D perhaps matching TRBD1 (6 bases). CDR3 length: 16 amino acids. V lost 8 bases and J 2 bases, leaving 21 bases between the germline ends. From germline, CDR1 is SNHLY and CDR2 FYNNEI. The CDR3 spells CASRQAVRGAQETQYF. As DNA, the CDR3 is TGTGCCAGCCGACAGGCCGTCAGGGGAGCACAAGAGACCCAGTACTTC. The variable domain in full, with the rest retrieved from reference TRBV2 and TRBJ2-5, is EPEVTQTPSHQVTQMGQEVILRCVPISNHLYFYWYRQILGQKVEFLVSFYNNEISEKSEIFDDQFSVERPDGSNFTLKIRSTKLEDSAMYFCASRQAVRGAQETQYFGPGTRLLVL.

This chain joins TRBV5-6 and TRBJ1-1; perhaps TRBD1 as D (5 bases). The ends were cut back, 5 bases at V and 1 base at J, with 12 bases in the middle. Germline V gene sequence: CDR1 SGHDT, CDR2 YYEEEE. The CDR3 is 14 residues long. The CDR3 coding sequence is TGTGCCAGCAGGACCCGGGGGAGGAACACTGAAGCTTTCTTT. It yields the protein CASRTRGRNTEAFF. The full variable domain, rest sourced from reference TRBV5-6 and TRBJ1-1, is DAGVTQSPTHLIKTRGQQVTLRCSPKSGHDTVSWYQQALGQGPQFIFQYYEEEERQRGNFPDRFSGHQFPNYSSELNVNALLLGDSALYLCASRTRGRNTEAFFGQGTRLTVV.